Given below is one T cell receptor beta chain in context. Antigen unknown. The data stem from a study of T cell responses to AZD1222 COVID-19 vaccine. Findings and caveats of the study: Mapped onto spike, vaccine-associated CD4 TCRs spanned it and were dominant at 160-218 and 743-854. Donors, mostly white British, included more females; clonal diversity was possibly underestimated. As reported, nearly half of all spike-specific TCRs target variant regions that are unmutated.

The CDR3 runs 13 residues. CDR1 is SGHNT, CDR2 YYREEE, per germline (reference sequence). V lost 4 bases, J lost 3 bases, and 3 bases stayed unmatched. The repertoire was sequenced with immunoSEQ multiplex PCR; TCRdb's copy has only in-frame clones and lacks some. The repertoire holds 180,000 or so clones, with around nine tenths as singletons. The chain combines TRBV5-4 with TRBJ2-5, with 7 nucleotides matching TRBD1. Material: peripheral blood, obtained 28 days after the second AZD1222 dose. This sequence was found in an adult who received the AZD1222 COVID-19 vaccine. The CDR3 region is CASSATGEETQYF. CDR3 DNA: TGTGCCAGCAGCGCCACAGGGGAAGAGACCCAGTACTTC.